A selection of T cell receptor beta chains follows, all from one sample in a study of T cell responses to AZD1222 COVID-19 vaccine. Using immunoSEQ multiplex PCR, the repertoire was profiled, and TCRdb retains in-frame clones only, with some absent. This listing includes 150,000 or so clones. The sequenced sample consisted of peripheral blood. The receptors come from an adult in good health. Both conserved end residues are part of each CDR3. The D gene is left open where the match is weak. Not every row has a clone size; where given, it reads once, few, many or a size class.

clone size	D gene	V gene	J gene	CDR3 protein	CDR3 DNA
.	.	TRBV30	TRBJ1-2	CAWSAGNGYTF	TGTGCCTGGAGTGCAGGGAATGGCTACACCTTC
.	TRBD2	TRBV6-5	TRBJ2-5	CASSYRASGEETQYF	TGTGCCAGCAGTTATCGGGCTAGCGGGGAAGAGACCCAGTACTTC
.	.	TRBV5-6	TRBJ1-4	CASSTPAPTNEKLFF	TGTGCCAGCAGTACCCCGGCTCCAACTAATGAAAAACTGTTTTTT
.	.	TRBV7-3	TRBJ2-5	CASSVGGQQETQYF	TGTGCCAGCAGCGTGGGGGGTCAGCAAGAGACCCAGTACTTC
.	.	TRBV5-1	TRBJ2-7	CASSLGQAPTKEQYF	TGCGCCAGCAGCTTGGGCCAGGCACCCACTAAAGAGCAGTACTTC
.	TRBD1	TRBV30	TRBJ1-1	CACLRGVAFF	TGTGCCTGCCTCAGGGGGGTAGCTTTCTTT
.	.	TRBV7-6	TRBJ1-4	CASSLEPMSYKNEKLFF	TGTGCCAGCAGCTTAGAGCCCATGTCGTATAAGAATGAAAAACTGTTTTTT
.	.	TRBV11-3	TRBJ1-1	CASSPTPLGGTEAFF	TGTGCCAGCAGCCCCACTCCGTTAGGGGGCACTGAAGCTTTCTTT
.	.	TRBV19	TRBJ1-2	CASSIGSGSGYTF	TGTGCCAGTAGTATAGGATCGGGGAGCGGCTACACCTTC
.	.	TRBV6-5	TRBJ1-2	CASRGPGYGYTF	TGTGCCAGCCGGGGTCCGGGTTATGGCTACACCTTC
.	TRBD2	TRBV5-4	TRBJ2-7	CASSLGLAGGYEQYF	TGTGCCAGCAGCTTGGGGCTAGCGGGGGGTTACGAGCAGTACTTC
.	TRBD1	TRBV27	TRBJ2-6	CASSLSGTGSGANVLTF	TGTGCCAGCAGTTTATCCGGGACAGGGTCTGGGGCCAACGTCCTGACTTTC
.	.	TRBV29-1	TRBJ1-2	CSVADPNYGYTF	TGCAGCGTTGCTGACCCTAACTATGGCTACACCTTC
.	.	TRBV4-3	TRBJ1-1	CASSQGPSGGWEDTEAFF	TGCGCCAGCAGCCAAGGCCCCTCGGGTGGGTGGGAGGACACTGAAGCTTTCTTT
.	TRBD1	TRBV19	TRBJ1-2	CASSLPDRQNYGYTF	TGTGCCAGTAGTCTGCCGGACAGGCAGAACTATGGCTACACCTTC
medium-sized	.	TRBV4-2	TRBJ2-3	CASSQGGTDTDTQYF	TGTGCCAGCAGCCAAGGCGGGACTGACACAGATACGCAGTATTTT
.	TRBD2	TRBV2	TRBJ2-5	CASSEARTSGATQETQYF	TGTGCCAGCAGTGAAGCCCGGACTAGCGGGGCAACCCAAGAGACCCAGTACTTC
.	TRBD1	TRBV19	TRBJ1-1	CASSQGASEAFF	TGTGCCAGTAGTCAGGGGGCCTCTGAAGCTTTCTTT
.	TRBD2	TRBV5-1	TRBJ2-3	CASGPSGGAADTQYF	TGCGCCAGCGGCCCTAGCGGGGGGGCAGCAGATACGCAGTATTTT
.	TRBD1	TRBV18	TRBJ1-6	CASSPATQGAFYNSPLHF	TGTGCCAGCTCACCTGCCACTCAGGGGGCCTTCTATAATTCACCCCTCCACTTT
.	TRBD1	TRBV18	TRBJ1-1	CASSRTGGHGTEAFF	TGTGCCAGCTCTCGGACAGGGGGCCATGGGACTGAAGCTTTCTTT
.	.	TRBV7-2	TRBJ1-6	CASSLIGGVNSPLHF	TGTGCCAGCAGCTTAATTGGAGGGGTGAATTCACCCCTCCACTTT
.	.	TRBV29-1	TRBJ1-3	CSVDEGTPSGNTIYF	TGCAGCGTTGACGAGGGGACCCCGTCTGGAAACACCATATATTTT
.	.	TRBV4-1	TRBJ2-3	CASSNSDLLDTQYF	TGCGCCAGCAGCAACTCCGACCTTCTCGATACGCAGTATTTT
.	TRBD1	TRBV29-1	TRBJ2-3	CSVERTGGPGGYF	TGCAGCGTTGAGAGGACAGGGGGTCCTGGGGGGTATTTT
.	.	TRBV5-1	TRBJ1-2	CASSSGDSNYGYTF	TGCGCCAGCAGCTCGGGCGACAGTAACTATGGCTACACCTTC
.	.	TRBV19	TRBJ2-5	CASNSGYLGETQYF	TGTGCCAGTAACTCAGGATACCTTGGGGAGACCCAGTACTTC
.	TRBD1	TRBV5-1	TRBJ1-2	CASSETYRGGNYGYTF	TGCGCCAGCAGCGAGACCTACAGGGGTGGTAACTATGGCTACACCTTC